These 9 T cell receptor beta chains came from one sample sequenced in a study of blood T cell repertoires in COVID-19 (dated by TCRdb to the early 2020s). Libraries were constructed by the immunoSEQ multiplex PCR assay. The table comes from immuneACCESS by way of TCRdb, which keeps in-frame sequences with V and J called. Part of the clones is missing from these tables; in studies checked, under half for an unresolved V gene and the rest for unknown reasons. Counted in this sample were around 150,000 clones; around 83% of them appeared once. The leading ten clones occupy almost 1% of the sample. Material for sequencing was peripheral blood. The receptors originated from a man between 18 and 29 years old with acute or convalescent COVID-19.

CDR3 amino acids: CASSYGLDTGELFF. Here the CDR3 DNA reads TGTGCCAGTAGTTATGGCCTAGACACCGGGGAGCTGTTTTTT. J is TRBJ2-2 and V is TRBV19; D not resolved. The CDR3 is 14 amino acids. Germline V CDR1 and CDR2: LNHDA, SQIVND (reference sequence). V lost 5 bases to trimming and J lost 3 bases, with 10 bases between them.

The gene calls are TRBV7-3 and TRBJ2-5, with TRBD1 identical over 7 bases. Germline V gene data show CDR1 as SGHTA and CDR2 as FQGTGA. The CDR3 spans 13 residues. Trimming took 5 bases from V and 4 from J; bases not matched to a gene: 4. The CDR3 is CASSPGQTETQYF. CDR3 sequence (DNA): TGTGCCAGCAGCCCGGGACAGACAGAGACCCAGTACTTC.

The chain links TRBV12-5 to TRBJ2-5; perhaps TRBD1 as D (5 bases). The CDR3 totals 14 residues. Germline V gene lookup returns CDR1 LGHNT and CDR2 FRNRAP. V lost 1 base, J lost 5 bases, and 11 bases lay in between. In nucleotides, the CDR3 is TGTGCTAGTGGTTTGGGGGGCCTTATGGAGACCCAGTACTTC. Protein: CASGLGGLMETQYF.

The J gene is TRBJ2-2, the V gene TRBV5-1; D is possibly TRBD2 (5 bases). The CDR3 is 14 amino acids. CDR1 SGHRS and CDR2 YFSETQ come from the germline V gene. V was cut by 3 bases and J by 4 bases, with 10 bases left in between. CDR3 sequence reads: CASSSGLFTGELFF. The CDR3 DNA is TGCGCCAGCAGCTCCGGACTCTTCACCGGGGAGCTGTTTTTT.

This rearrangement joins TRBV5-1 to TRBJ2-5; TRBD2 aligns across 10 bases. The germline CDR1 and CDR2 sequences are SGHRS and YFSETQ. V was clipped by 7 bases and J by 1 base; unmatched bases: 7. This CDR3 is 15 amino acids long. CDR3 residues: CASGVSGGTQETQYF. CDR3 nucleotides: TGCGCCAGCGGGGTTAGCGGGGGGACCCAAGAGACCCAGTACTTC.

The rearrangement joins TRBV7-9 to TRBJ1-4, with 9 bases lining up with TRBD1. V dropped 3 bases and J dropped 4; count of bases not matched to a gene: 9. The CDR3 is 17 amino acids. Germline-derived CDR1 and CDR2 are SEHNR and FQNEAQ (reference sequence). CDR3 in amino acids: CASSFQLQGAFNEKLFF. The CDR3 DNA reads TGTGCCAGCAGCTTCCAACTACAGGGGGCTTTTAATGAAAAACTGTTTTTT.

The chain couples TRBV2 to TRBJ1-2, with 9 bases fitting TRBD1. CDR3 size: 14 residues. From germline, CDR1 is SNHLY and CDR2 FYNNEI. V was pared by 6 bases and J by 2 bases, with 4 bases of the junction left unmatched. For the CDR3, the DNA is TGTGCCAGCAGATGGACAGGGGTGAACTATGGCTACACCTTC. Translating it yields CASRWTGVNYGYTF. Full variable domain (missing parts from reference TRBV2 and TRBJ1-2): EPEVTQTPSHQVTQMGQEVILRCVPISNHLYFYWYRQILGQKVEFLVSFYNNEISEKSEIFDDQFSVERPDGSNFTLKIRSTKLEDSAMYFCASRWTGVNYGYTFGSGTRLTVV.

The chain combines TRBV7-9 with TRBJ1-2; no clear D gene. CDR1 is SEHNR, CDR2 FQNEAQ, per germline (reference sequence). There are 13 residues in the CDR3. V lost 4 bases, J lost 4 bases, and 10 bases lay in between. The CDR3 loop is CASSSGDGYGYTF. Written as DNA, the CDR3 is TGTGCCAGCAGCTCGGGAGACGGCTATGGCTACACCTTC.

This rearrangement joins TRBV6-5 to TRBJ1-6, with 10 bases fitting TRBD1. The length of the CDR3 is 15 residues. Germline CDR1 MNHEY, CDR2 SVGAGI. V lost 7 bases and J lost 9; bases outside the gene matches: 9. The CDR3, as DNA: TGTGCCAGCATGGCGGTACGGACAGGGGGTTCACCCCTCCACTTT. It specifies CASMAVRTGGSPLHF.